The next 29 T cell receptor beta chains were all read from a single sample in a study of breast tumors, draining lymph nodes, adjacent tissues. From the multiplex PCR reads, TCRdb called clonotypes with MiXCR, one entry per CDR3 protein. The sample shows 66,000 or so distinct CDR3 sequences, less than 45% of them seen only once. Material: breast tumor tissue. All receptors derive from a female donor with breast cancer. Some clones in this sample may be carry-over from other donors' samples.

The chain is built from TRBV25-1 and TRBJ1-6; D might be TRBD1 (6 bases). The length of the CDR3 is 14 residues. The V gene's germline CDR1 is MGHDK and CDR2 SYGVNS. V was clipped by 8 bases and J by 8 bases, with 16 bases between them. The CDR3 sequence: CASARGISDSPLHF. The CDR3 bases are TGTGCCAGCGCTAGGGGGATATCGGATTCACCCCTCCACTTT.

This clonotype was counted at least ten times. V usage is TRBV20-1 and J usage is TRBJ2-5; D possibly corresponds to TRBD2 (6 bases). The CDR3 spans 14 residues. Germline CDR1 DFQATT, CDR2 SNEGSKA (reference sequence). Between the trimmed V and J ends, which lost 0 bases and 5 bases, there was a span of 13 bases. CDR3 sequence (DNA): TGCAGTGCTAGAGAGGGGACTTGGCTGGAGACCCAGTACTTC. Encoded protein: CSAREGTWLETQYF.

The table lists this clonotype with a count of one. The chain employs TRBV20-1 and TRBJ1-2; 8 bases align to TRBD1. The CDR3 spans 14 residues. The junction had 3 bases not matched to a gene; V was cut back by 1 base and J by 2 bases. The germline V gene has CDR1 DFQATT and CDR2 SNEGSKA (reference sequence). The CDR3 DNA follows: TGCAGTGCTAGAGGGACAGGGAGCAACTATGGCTACACCTTC. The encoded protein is CSARGTGSNYGYTF.

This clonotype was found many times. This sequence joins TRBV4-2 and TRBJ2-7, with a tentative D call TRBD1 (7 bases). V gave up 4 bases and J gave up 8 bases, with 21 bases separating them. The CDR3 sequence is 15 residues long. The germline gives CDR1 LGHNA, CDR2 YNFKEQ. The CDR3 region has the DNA TGTGCCAGCAGCCGTGCGGGGACAGCGGGCCGCCAGCAGTACTTC. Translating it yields CASSRAGTAGRQQYF.

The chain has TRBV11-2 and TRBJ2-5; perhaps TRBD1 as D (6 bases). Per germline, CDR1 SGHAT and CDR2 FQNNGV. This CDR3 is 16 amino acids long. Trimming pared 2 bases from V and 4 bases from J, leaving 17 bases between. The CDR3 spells CASSLIRGAVAETQYF. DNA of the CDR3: TGTGCCAGCAGCTTAATCAGGGGTGCGGTAGCAGAGACCCAGTACTTC.

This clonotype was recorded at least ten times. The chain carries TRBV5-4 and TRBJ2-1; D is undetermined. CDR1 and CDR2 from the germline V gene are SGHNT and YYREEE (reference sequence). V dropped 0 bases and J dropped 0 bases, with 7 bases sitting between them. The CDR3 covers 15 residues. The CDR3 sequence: CASSLEASSYNEQFF. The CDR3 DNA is TGTGCCAGCAGCTTGGAAGCAAGCTCCTACAATGAGCAGTTCTTC.

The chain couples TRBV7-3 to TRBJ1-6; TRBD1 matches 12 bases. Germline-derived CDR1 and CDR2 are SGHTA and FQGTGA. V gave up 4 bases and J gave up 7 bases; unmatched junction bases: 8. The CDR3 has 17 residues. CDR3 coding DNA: TGTGCCAGCAGCTCCCTGGACGGGACAGGGGGCAATTCACCCCTCCACTTT. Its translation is CASSSLDGTGGNSPLHF.

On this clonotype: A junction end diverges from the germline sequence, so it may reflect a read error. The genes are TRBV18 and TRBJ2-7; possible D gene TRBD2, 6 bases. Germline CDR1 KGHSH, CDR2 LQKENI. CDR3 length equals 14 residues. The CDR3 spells CASSSSDGGGERYF. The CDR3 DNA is TGTGCCAGCTCATCGAGTGACGGGGGTGGGGAGCGGTACTTC. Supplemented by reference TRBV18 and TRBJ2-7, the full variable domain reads NAGVMQNPRHLVRRRGQEARLRCSPMKGHSHVYWYRQLPEEGLKFMVYLQKENIIDESGMPKERFSAEFPKEGPSILRIQQVVRGDSAAYFCASSSSDGGGERYFGPGTRLTVT.

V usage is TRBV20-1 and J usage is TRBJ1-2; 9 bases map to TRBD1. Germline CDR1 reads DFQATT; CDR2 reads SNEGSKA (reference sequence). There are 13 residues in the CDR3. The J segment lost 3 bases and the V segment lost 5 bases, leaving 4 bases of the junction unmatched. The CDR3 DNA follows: TGCAGTGCTTCCCGGGACAGGGACTATGGCTACACCTTC. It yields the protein CSASRDRDYGYTF.

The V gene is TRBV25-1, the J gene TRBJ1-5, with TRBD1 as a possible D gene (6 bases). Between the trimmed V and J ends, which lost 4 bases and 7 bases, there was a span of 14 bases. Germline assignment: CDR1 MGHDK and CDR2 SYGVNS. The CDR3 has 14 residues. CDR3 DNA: TGTGCCAGCAGTGGGGGAGGGGGAGAGCAGCCCCAGCATTTT. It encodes CASSGGGGEQPQHF.

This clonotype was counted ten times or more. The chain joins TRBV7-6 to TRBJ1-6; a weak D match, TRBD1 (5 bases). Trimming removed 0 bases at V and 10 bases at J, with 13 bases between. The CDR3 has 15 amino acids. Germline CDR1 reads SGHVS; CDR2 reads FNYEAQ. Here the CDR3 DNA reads TGTGCCAGCAGCTTAGCCCCCGGGACTCGATCACCCCTCCACTTT. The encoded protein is CASSLAPGTRSPLHF.

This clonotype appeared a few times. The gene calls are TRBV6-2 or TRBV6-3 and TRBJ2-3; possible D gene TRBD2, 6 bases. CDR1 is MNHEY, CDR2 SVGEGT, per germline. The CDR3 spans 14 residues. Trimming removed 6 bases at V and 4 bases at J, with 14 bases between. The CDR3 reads CASSSRLDPDTQYF. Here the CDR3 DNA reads TGTGCCAGCAGCTCCAGACTAGATCCAGATACGCAGTATTTT.

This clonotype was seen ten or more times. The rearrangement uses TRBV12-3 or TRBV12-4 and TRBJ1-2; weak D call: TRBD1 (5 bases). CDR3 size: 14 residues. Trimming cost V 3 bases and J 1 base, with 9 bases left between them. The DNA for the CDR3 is TGTGCCAGCAGTTTTAGACAGATTAACTATGGCTACACCTTC. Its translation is CASSFRQINYGYTF.

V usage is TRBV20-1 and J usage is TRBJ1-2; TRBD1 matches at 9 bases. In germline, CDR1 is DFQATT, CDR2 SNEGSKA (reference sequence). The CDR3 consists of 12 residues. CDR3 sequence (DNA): TGCAGAGCAAGGACAGGGGACTATGGCTACACCTTC. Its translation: CRARTGDYGYTF.

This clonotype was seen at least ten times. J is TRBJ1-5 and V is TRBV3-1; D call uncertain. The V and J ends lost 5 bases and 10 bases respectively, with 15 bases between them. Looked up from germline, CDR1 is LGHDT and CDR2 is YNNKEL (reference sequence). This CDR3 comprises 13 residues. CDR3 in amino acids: CASSLGSDTPQHF. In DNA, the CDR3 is TGTGCCAGCAGCTTGGGCAGTGATACACCCCAGCATTTT.

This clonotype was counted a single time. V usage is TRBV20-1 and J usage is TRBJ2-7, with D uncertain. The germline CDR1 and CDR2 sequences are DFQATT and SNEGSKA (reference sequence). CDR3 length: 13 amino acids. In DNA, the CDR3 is TGCAGAGCAAGGTATCTAAACAGTTACGAGCAGTACTTC. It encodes CRARYLNSYEQYF.

CDR3 DNA: TGTGCCAGCAGTTACGGACAGGAGTTGGGCGGCTACACCTTC. Amino acids: CASSYGQELGGYTF. V gene TRBV2 combines with J gene TRBJ1-2, with TRBD1 matching over 7 bases. Germline-derived CDR1 and CDR2 are SNHLY and FYNNEI. The V segment lost 5 bases and the J segment 8 bases; nucleotides outside the gene matches: 11. The CDR3 has 14 amino acids.

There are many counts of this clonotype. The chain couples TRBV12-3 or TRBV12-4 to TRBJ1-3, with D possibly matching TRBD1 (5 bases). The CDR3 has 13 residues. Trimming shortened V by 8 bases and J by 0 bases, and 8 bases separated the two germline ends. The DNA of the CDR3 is TGTGCCAGCGTCGGGACCTCTGGAAACACCATATATTTT. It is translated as CASVGTSGNTIYF.

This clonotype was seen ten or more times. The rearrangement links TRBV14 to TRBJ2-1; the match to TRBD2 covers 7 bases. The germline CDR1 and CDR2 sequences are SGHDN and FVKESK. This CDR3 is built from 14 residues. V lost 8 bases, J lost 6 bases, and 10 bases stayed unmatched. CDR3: CASSFIAGVNEQFF. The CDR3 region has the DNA TGTGCCAGCTCCTTTATTGCGGGAGTCAATGAGCAGTTCTTC.

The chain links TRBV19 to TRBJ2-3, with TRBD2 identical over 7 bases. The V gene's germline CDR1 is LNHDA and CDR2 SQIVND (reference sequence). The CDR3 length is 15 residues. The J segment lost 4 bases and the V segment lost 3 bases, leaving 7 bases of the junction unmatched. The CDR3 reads CASSMDAGEADTQYF. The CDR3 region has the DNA TGTGCCAGTAGTATGGACGCGGGAGAGGCAGATACGCAGTATTTT.

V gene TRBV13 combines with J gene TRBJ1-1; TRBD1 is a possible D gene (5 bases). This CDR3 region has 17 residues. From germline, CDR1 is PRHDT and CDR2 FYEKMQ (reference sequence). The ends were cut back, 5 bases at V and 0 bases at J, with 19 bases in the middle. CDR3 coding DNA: TGTGCCAGCAGCCAAGAATTAGGGGCCCGGGTGAACACTGAAGCTTTCTTT. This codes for CASSQELGARVNTEAFF.

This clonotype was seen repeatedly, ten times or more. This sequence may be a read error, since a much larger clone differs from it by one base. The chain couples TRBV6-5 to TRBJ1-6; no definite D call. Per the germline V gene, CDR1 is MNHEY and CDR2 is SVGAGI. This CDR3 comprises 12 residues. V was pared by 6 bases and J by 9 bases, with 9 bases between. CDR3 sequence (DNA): TGTGCCAGCAGGCCCGCAAGTTCACCCCTCCACTTT. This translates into CASRPASSPLHF.

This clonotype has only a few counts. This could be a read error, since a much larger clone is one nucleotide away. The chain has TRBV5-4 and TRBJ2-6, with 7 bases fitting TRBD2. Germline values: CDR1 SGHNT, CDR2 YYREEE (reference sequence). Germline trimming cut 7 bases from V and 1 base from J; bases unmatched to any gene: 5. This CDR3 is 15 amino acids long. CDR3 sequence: CASGPGGSGANVLTF. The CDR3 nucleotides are TGTGCCAGCGGCCCGGGGGGTTCTGGGGCCAACGTCCTGACTTTC.

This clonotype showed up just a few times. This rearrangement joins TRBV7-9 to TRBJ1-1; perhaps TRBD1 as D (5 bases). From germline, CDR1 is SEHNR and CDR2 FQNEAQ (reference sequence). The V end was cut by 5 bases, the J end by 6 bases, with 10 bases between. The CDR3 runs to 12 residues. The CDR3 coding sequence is TGTGCCAGCAGCGAAACGGGGCCTGAAGCTTTCTTT. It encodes CASSETGPEAFF. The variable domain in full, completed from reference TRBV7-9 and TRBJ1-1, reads DTGVSQNPRHKITKRGQNVTFRCDPISEHNRLYWYRQTLGQGPEFLTYFQNEAQLEKSRLLSDRFSAERPKGSFSTLEIQRTEQGDSAMYLCASSETGPEAFFGQGTRLTVV.

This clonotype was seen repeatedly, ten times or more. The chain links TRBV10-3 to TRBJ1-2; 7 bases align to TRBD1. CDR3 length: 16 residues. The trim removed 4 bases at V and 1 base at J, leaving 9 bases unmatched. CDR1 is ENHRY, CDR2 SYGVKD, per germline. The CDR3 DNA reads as TGTGCCATCAGTGGTCGACAGGGAGTGCGTAACTATGGCTACACCTTC. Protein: CAISGRQGVRNYGYTF.

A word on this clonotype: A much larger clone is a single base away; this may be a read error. CDR3 bases: TGTGCCAGCAGGCCAACCGGAACTAGCACAGATACGCAGTATTTT. Protein: CASRPTGTSTDTQYF. The rearrangement links TRBV7-9 to TRBJ2-3; D gene unclear. The CDR3 length is 15 residues. V was shortened by 6 bases and J by 0 bases, with 13 bases between the two germline ends. Germline CDR1 and CDR2: SEHNR and FQNEAQ (reference sequence).

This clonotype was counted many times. The CDR3 DNA sequence: TGTGCCAGCAGCCAAGATCCAGGTAGTTTAGATACGCAGTATTTT. Its translation: CASSQDPGSLDTQYF. The chain joins TRBV14 to TRBJ2-3; D is ambiguous. CDR3 size: 15 residues. V shed 0 bases and J shed 5 bases, with 12 bases lying between them. Germline V gives CDR1 SGHDN, CDR2 FVKESK.

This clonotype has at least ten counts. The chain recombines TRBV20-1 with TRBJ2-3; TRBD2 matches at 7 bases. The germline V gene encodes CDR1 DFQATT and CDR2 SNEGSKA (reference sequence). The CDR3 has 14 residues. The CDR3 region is CSSRRLAGTDTQYF. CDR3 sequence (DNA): TGCAGCTCTAGACGGCTAGCGGGCACAGATACGCAGTATTTT.

As DNA, the CDR3 is TGTGCCACCATCCTTACCGGGACAGGGGCTGAAAAACTGTTTTTT. It specifies CATILTGTGAEKLFF. This chain links TRBV15 with TRBJ1-4, with 10 bases that match TRBD1. The CDR3 runs 15 residues. Trimming removed 7 bases from V and 7 bases from J; junction bases left unmatched: 9. In germline, CDR1 is LNHNV, CDR2 YYDKDF (reference sequence).